Presented here are 20 T cell receptor beta chains from one specimen sequenced in a study of T-cell reconstitution after alpha-beta-depleted transplantation in children. The library targeted TCRbeta and was prepared with unique molecular identifiers. MiXCR, run by TCRdb on the PCR reads, gives a single entry per CDR3 protein. Of approximately 490,000 distinct CDR3 sequences in the sample, 10% were seen once. The specimen was PBMCs, collected before TCRalphabeta/CD19-depleted stem cell transplant. Receptor source: a child aged 2 to 15 with inherited bone marrow failure, due to receive a stem cell transplant.

This clonotype was observed a handful of times. CDR3 sequence reads: CASSTRGDFNTGELFF. DNA for the CDR3: TGTGCCAGCAGCACCCGAGGGGACTTTAACACCGGGGAGCTGTTTTTT. The chain uses TRBV7-9 and TRBJ2-2; tentatively, D is TRBD2 (6 bases). Looked up from germline, CDR1 is SEHNR and CDR2 is FQNEAQ (reference sequence). The CDR3 totals 16 residues. V lost 5 bases and J 2 bases, leaving 15 bases between the germline ends.

Many counts were recorded for this clonotype. The V and J genes are TRBV5-1 and TRBJ1-5; D not resolved. The CDR3 has 14 amino acids. Germline V gene sequence: CDR1 SGHRS, CDR2 YFSETQ. V was shortened by 0 bases and J by 3 bases, with 7 bases between the two germline ends. The chain's CDR3 is CASSLGSHNQPQHF. The CDR3 DNA reads TGCGCCAGCAGCTTGGGAAGTCACAATCAGCCCCAGCATTTT.

The V call is TRBV7-8, the J call TRBJ1-1, with 8 bases aligning to TRBD1. This CDR3 is built from 15 residues. V lost 5 bases, J lost 6 bases, and 11 bases stayed unmatched. Germline CDR1 SGHVS, CDR2 FQNEAQ. This chain's CDR3 is CASSPRGRGQPEAFF. The DNA for the CDR3 is TGTGCCAGCAGCCCCCGTGGCAGGGGGCAACCTGAAGCTTTCTTT.

This clonotype was detected ten times or more. The chain carries TRBV4-3 and TRBJ2-7, with D possibly TRBD2 on 5 matching bases. Per the germline V gene, CDR1 is LGHNA and CDR2 is YSLEER. Trimming left V 1 base short and J 0 bases short, with 16 bases between. The CDR3 covers 17 residues. CDR3 loop: CASSQGLGSVSSYEQYF. The CDR3 region has the DNA TGCGCCAGCAGCCAAGGCCTTGGGAGCGTCAGCTCCTACGAGCAGTACTTC.

The sample holds many counts of this clonotype. The rearrangement joins TRBV28 to TRBJ2-5, with 7 bases that match TRBD2. With V trimmed by 4 bases and J by 1 base, 12 bases remained unmatched. The CDR3 is made up of 17 amino acids. Germline loops: CDR1 MDHEN, CDR2 SYDVKM. CDR3 region: CASSYGGVASVQETQYF. The CDR3 nucleotides read TGTGCCAGCAGTTATGGGGGGGTGGCTAGCGTCCAAGAGACCCAGTACTTC. The variable domain in full, completed from reference TRBV28 and TRBJ2-5, reads DVKVTQSSRYLVKRTGEKVFLECVQDMDHENMFWYRQDPGLGLRLIYFSYDVKMKEKGDIPEGYSVSREKKERFSLILESASTNQTSMYLCASSYGGVASVQETQYFGPGTRLLVL.

This clonotype was seen ten or more times. The chain links TRBV10-3 to TRBJ2-7; 11 nucleotides agree with TRBD1. The germline gives CDR1 ENHRY, CDR2 SYGVKD. The CDR3 runs 18 residues. Unmatched junction bases numbered 13, after V lost 3 bases and J lost 3 bases. The CDR3 nucleotides read TGTGCCATCAGTGATTCACCTTGGCCGGGACAGGGGGACTACGAGCAGTACTTC. Its protein is CAISDSPWPGQGDYEQYF.

The V and J genes are TRBV5-4 and TRBJ2-2, with a tentative D call TRBD2 (6 bases). The germline V gene has CDR1 SGHNT and CDR2 YYREEE (reference sequence). Trimming took 1 base from V and 6 from J, leaving 10 bases between them. CDR3 length equals 14 residues. CDR3 DNA: TGTGCCAGCAGCTTGTTGGGGGGAGCCGGGGAGCTGTTTTTT. The encoded protein is CASSLLGGAGELFF.

The chain recombines TRBV24-1 with TRBJ2-1, with 7 bases lining up with TRBD1. The ends lost 9 bases at V and 2 bases at J; junction bases unmatched: 9. Per the germline V gene, CDR1 is KGHDR and CDR2 is SFDVKD. CDR3 length: 15 residues. The DNA of the CDR3 is TGTGCCACCTCTGACAGGGTCGGCGCCTACAATGAGCAGTTCTTC. It codes for CATSDRVGAYNEQFF.

This clonotype was detected many times. The V gene is TRBV6-5, the J gene TRBJ1-2; D possibly corresponds to TRBD1 (6 bases). The CDR3 consists of 16 residues. Trimming left V 0 bases short and J 5 bases short, with 16 bases between. CDR1 is MNHEY, CDR2 SVGAGI, per germline. CDR3 bases: TGTGCCAGCAGTTACTCGACTGGGACAAGGATATATGGCTACACCTTC. The encoded protein is CASSYSTGTRIYGYTF.

This clonotype was seen a single time. Being one base from a much bigger clone, this may be a read error. This chain's CDR3 is CASSERRKETQYF. The CDR3 region has the DNA TGTGCCAGCAGTGAGAGAAGAAAAGAGACCCAGTACTTC. This chain connects TRBV12-3 or TRBV12-4 to TRBJ2-5; D uncertain. Trimming cost V 5 bases and J 3 bases, with 10 bases left between them. This CDR3 comprises 13 residues.

The chain recombines TRBV15 with TRBJ2-7; D gene ambiguous. The germline V gene encodes CDR1 LNHNV and CDR2 YYDKDF (reference sequence). The length of the CDR3 is 16 residues. V was pared by 1 base and J by 0 bases, with 13 bases between. CDR3 loop: CATSRVGGAGSYEQYF. The DNA for the CDR3 is TGTGCCACCAGCAGAGTGGGCGGAGCCGGCTCCTACGAGCAGTACTTC.

This clonotype was observed at least ten times. The CDR3 loop reads CASRPTPAEAFF. The CDR3 DNA reads TGTGCCAGCAGACCCACACCAGCTGAAGCTTTCTTT. This sequence joins TRBV28 and TRBJ1-1; D remains ambiguous. Trimming left V 6 bases short and J 6 bases short, with 11 bases between. Germline V gene sequence: CDR1 MDHEN, CDR2 SYDVKM. The CDR3 length is 12 residues.

This clonotype was counted many times. V and J are TRBV5-1 and TRBJ2-7; 9 bases agree with TRBD1. This CDR3 is 16 amino acids long. The ends lost 5 bases at V and 6 bases at J; junction bases unmatched: 15. Germline CDR1 reads SGHRS; CDR2 reads YFSETQ. The CDR3 loop is CASRLHPGTGMGEQYF. Written as DNA, the CDR3 is TGCGCCAGCAGGTTACACCCCGGGACAGGGATGGGCGAGCAGTACTTC.

In the case of this clonotype: A read error may explain this, as a much larger clone is one base away. The rearrangement joins TRBV4-3 to TRBJ1-2, with D perhaps TRBD1 (5 bases). Between the trimmed V and J ends, which lost 4 bases and 4 bases, there was a span of 13 bases. This CDR3 comprises 14 residues. Germline V gives CDR1 LGHNA, CDR2 YSLEER. The CDR3 bases are TGCGCCAGCAGCCCTAAACAGGCTCCCTATGGCTACACCTTC. It translates to CASSPKQAPYGYTF.

Many counts were recorded for this clonotype. This CDR3 is CASSHRGTEAFF. DNA for the CDR3: TGTGCCAGCAGCCACCGGGGGACTGAAGCTTTCTTT. The rearrangement links TRBV12-3 or TRBV12-4 to TRBJ1-1; D is possibly TRBD1 (5 bases). The CDR3 consists of 12 residues. Trimming removed 6 bases at V and 5 bases at J, with 10 bases between.

This clonotype was detected many times. The CDR3 coding sequence is TGTGCCAGCAGCTTACGGGACTCCAGCTCCTACGAGCAGTACTTC. Translating gives CASSLRDSSSYEQYF. The V gene is TRBV7-9, the J gene TRBJ2-7; a possible D gene is TRBD2 (6 bases). Germline CDR1 reads SEHNR; CDR2 reads FQNEAQ (reference sequence). This CDR3 spans 15 amino acids. Trimming took off 2 bases at V and 0 bases at J, with 11 bases between the two ends.

This clonotype was counted many times. The rearrangement uses TRBV12-3 or TRBV12-4 and TRBJ1-5; D ambiguous. The V end was cut by 4 bases, the J end by 2 bases, with 9 bases between. The CDR3 length is 14 residues. The CDR3 DNA reads as TGTGCCAGCAGTTATCACAACGGCAATCAGCCCCAGCATTTT. Amino acid sequence: CASSYHNGNQPQHF.

This clonotype was counted many times. The chain couples TRBV20-1 to TRBJ2-5; D tentatively reads TRBD1 or TRBD2 (5 bases each). The V gene's germline CDR1 is DFQATT and CDR2 SNEGSKA (reference sequence). Trimming pared 0 bases from V and 4 bases from J, leaving 12 bases between. The CDR3 covers 14 residues. CDR3 loop: CSARDMGTGETQYF. For the CDR3, the DNA is TGCAGTGCTAGAGATATGGGGACCGGAGAGACCCAGTACTTC.

This clonotype has at least ten counts. This chain connects TRBV4-3 to TRBJ2-7; D uncertain. This CDR3 has 15 residues. CDR1 LGHNA and CDR2 YSLEER come from the germline V gene. The V and J ends lost 0 bases and 3 bases respectively, with 12 bases between them. The CDR3 bases are TGCGCCAGCAGCCAAGAGCCCTCGTCCAGCTACGAGCAGTACTTC. Its translation is CASSQEPSSSYEQYF.

This clonotype was seen at least ten times. CDR3 coding DNA: TGTGCCTGGAGCGGGACAGGGGTCGGGGAGCTGTTTTTT. This sequence encodes CAWSGTGVGELFF. The V gene is TRBV30, the J gene TRBJ2-2; TRBD1 agrees at 10 bases. This CDR3 comprises 13 residues. The V gene's germline CDR1 is GTSNPN and CDR2 SVGIG (reference sequence). V shed 3 bases and J 7 bases; nucleotides not matched to a gene: 2.